Below are 2 T cell receptor beta chains sequenced from a single sample in a study of T-cell reconstitution after alpha-beta-depleted transplantation in children. It was with unique molecular identifiers that the TCRbeta library was prepared. TCRdb ran MiXCR on the PCR reads and lists one entry per CDR3 protein. The table records under 850,000 distinct CDR3 sequences, approximately 14% of them present only once. The sample here was PBMCs, taken before TCRalphabeta/CD19-depleted stem cell transplant. The receptors were gathered from a girl under 10 years old with congenital amegakaryocytic thrombocytopenia, due to receive a stem cell transplant.

There are many counts of this clonotype. This chain connects TRBV20-1 to TRBJ2-1; D unclear. Trimming removed 0 bases from V and 12 bases from J, with 12 bases in between. Germline V gene lookup returns CDR1 DFQATT and CDR2 SNEGSKA (reference sequence). This CDR3 has 12 amino acids. The DNA of the CDR3 is TGCAGTGCTAGAGAAGGGTTAGATCGGCAGTTCTTC. This encodes CSAREGLDRQFF.

This rearrangement joins TRBV27 to TRBJ2-3, with 9 bases aligning to TRBD2. After removal of 5 bases from V and 6 bases from J, the junction contained 9 bases not matched to a gene. Germline CDR1 MNHEY, CDR2 SMNVEV (reference sequence). The CDR3 has 15 amino acids. CDR3 loop: CASSPSRGRGDTQYF. DNA for the CDR3: TGTGCCAGCAGTCCCTCTCGCGGGAGGGGGGATACGCAGTATTTT.